Below, 29 T cell receptor beta chains from the same sample are listed, as sequenced in a study of tumor-infiltrating lymphocytes in primary liver carcinoma. The source material, 20-30 mg of unsorted bulk tissue, was used to co-extract RNA and DNA. Production of TCR beta cDNA used approximately 0.55 ug total RNA together with a constant-region primer. Modified slightly, ARM-PCR produced TCR beta libraries over three nested multiplex PCR rounds. Each of the first two PCR rounds ran about 9 cycles with TRBV1-TRBV30 forward and C-beta reverse primers. In TCRdb, the multiplex PCR reads were re-called with MiXCR into one record per CDR3 protein. The sample lists tens of thousands of distinct CDR3 sequences, around 77% occurring once. Sequencing was done on a sample of liver tumor tissue from sampling region 5. Subset given: tumor region T5, tumor centre. Source of these receptors: a man aged 35-49 years with primary liver carcinoma and hepatitis B virus infection.

Note on this clonotype: The junction shows a germline mismatch at one end, possibly a read error. The chain carries TRBV11-3 and TRBJ2-7; D might be TRBD1 or TRBD2, each matching 5 bases. This CDR3 is 13 amino acids long. Germline V gene sequence: CDR1 SGHNT, CDR2 YENEEA. The CDR3 reads CASWDDSGDEQYF. The CDR3 region has the DNA TGTGCCAGCTGGGATGACAGTGGGGACGAACAGTACTTC.

With respect to this clonotype: One junction end does not reproduce the germline sequence, and a read error may be involved. The chain uses TRBV11-3 and TRBJ2-1; D gene unclear. The CDR3 sequence is 13 residues long. Germline loops: CDR1 SGHNT, CDR2 YENEEA. This chain's CDR3 is CAGSTDTYNEQIF. The CDR3 DNA is TGTGCCGGCAGCACCGACACCTACAATGAGCAGATCTTC.

This clonotype came up many times. This chain uses TRBV7-9 with TRBJ2-5, with a possible D match to TRBD2 (5 bases). CDR3 size: 13 residues. The V gene's germline CDR1 is SEHNR and CDR2 FQNEAQ (reference sequence). Trimming pared 4 bases from V and 5 bases from J, leaving 11 bases between. The CDR3, as DNA: TGTGCCAGCAGCTACACCCCGGGGGAGACCCAGTACTTC. Translation gives CASSYTPGETQYF.

Comment on this clonotype: Relative to the germline gene, one junction end is altered; a read error may explain this. CDR3 sequence: CASSDSQSVSIDTQYF. The CDR3 bases are TGTGCCAGCAGTGACTCACAGAGCGTGAGCATAGATACGCAGTATTTT. The V and J genes are TRBV6-4 and TRBJ2-3, with no clear D. CDR1 and CDR2 from the germline V gene are MRHNA and SNTAGT. This CDR3 is 16 amino acids long.

This clonotype was detected a few times. The chain links TRBV10-3 to TRBJ2-5, with TRBD1 matching over 9 bases. Germline CDR1 ENHRY, CDR2 SYGVKD. The length of the CDR3 is 14 residues. V lost 7 bases, J lost 1 base, and 4 bases stayed unmatched. The CDR3 sequence is CAIKGQGPQETQYF. DNA of the CDR3: TGTGCCATCAAGGGACAGGGACCCCAAGAGACCCAGTACTTC.

Note on this clonotype: Sequence at one end of the junction differs from germline and may be a read error. The chain uses TRBV7-9 and TRBJ2-1, with 8 bases identical to TRBD2. This CDR3 is built from 18 residues. CDR1 SEHNR and CDR2 FQNEAQ come from the germline V gene (reference sequence). The CDR3 DNA reads TGTGCCAGCAGCCCCGGGACCAGCGGGGGAAGCTCCTACAATGAGCAGTCCTTC. Translation: CASSPGTSGGSSYNEQSF.

To note about this clonotype: This likely comes from a read error, as the CDR3 has no conserved phenylalanine or tryptophan at its end. V and J are TRBV11-2 and TRBJ1-6; 9 bases agree with TRBD1. Germline V gene sequence: CDR1 SGHAT, CDR2 FQNNGV. The trim removed 5 bases at V and 13 bases at J, leaving 9 bases unmatched. The CDR3 spans 14 residues. The CDR3 here is CASSIHRGLSPLHY. Written as DNA, the CDR3 is TGTGCCAGCAGCATACACAGGGGGCTCTCGCCCCTCCACTAT.

Remarks on this clonotype: Compared with germline, one end of the junction differs, possibly owing to a read error. The V call is TRBV14, the J call TRBJ2-1; D may be TRBD1 or TRBD2 (6 bases each). The germline V gene encodes CDR1 SGHDN and CDR2 FVKESK. The CDR3 is 16 amino acids. This chain's CDR3 is CGSGRRQEGRLNEQFF. The CDR3 region has the DNA TGTGGCAGCGGTCGTCGACAGGAGGGCCGGTTAAATGAGCAGTTCTTC.

To note about this clonotype: At one end the junction does not follow the germline gene, possibly because of a read error. CDR3 in amino acids: CVSSPGRGSNTEAFF. The CDR3 DNA follows: TGTGTCAGCAGCCCGGGGCGTGGAAGTAACACTGAAGCCTTCTTT. The rearrangement links TRBV11-2 to TRBJ1-1; D may be TRBD1 (5 bases). Germline V gives CDR1 SGHAT, CDR2 FQNNGV. The CDR3 has 15 amino acids.

The sample holds many counts of this clonotype. This chain connects TRBV6-6 to TRBJ1-3; no firm D call. Germline values: CDR1 MNHNY, CDR2 SVGAGI (reference sequence). Trimming took 8 bases from V and 2 from J, leaving 4 bases between them. This CDR3 spans 11 amino acids. The CDR3 DNA follows: TGTGCCAGCTCGGCTGGAAACACCATATATTTT. It yields the protein CASSAGNTIYF.

With regard to this clonotype: Relative to the germline gene, one junction end is altered; a read error may explain this. The J gene is TRBJ2-7, the V gene TRBV11-2; 10 bases are a match to TRBD2. The CDR3 contains 17 residues. Germline loops: CDR1 SGHAT, CDR2 FQNNGV. In DNA form, the CDR3 reads TGTGCCAGCAGACAAGGACTAGCGGAAGGATGGTCCTATGAGCAGTACTTC. Its translation: CASRQGLAEGWSYEQYF. Full variable domain (outside the CDR3, taken from reference TRBV11-2 and TRBJ2-7): EAGVAQSPRYKIIEKRQSVAFWCNPISGHATLYWYQQILGQGPKLLIQFQNNGVVDDSQLPKDRFSAERLKGVDSTLKIQPAKLEDSAVYLCASRQGLAEGWSYEQYFGPGTRLTVT.

On this clonotype: This CDR3 fails to terminate in the conserved phenylalanine or tryptophan, so it likely reflects a read error. This sequence joins TRBV29-1 and TRBJ2-3; TRBD1 matches at 10 bases. The germline V gene has CDR1 SQVTM and CDR2 ANQGSEA. This CDR3 has 14 amino acids. Trimming took 7 bases from V and 4 from J; bases not matched to a gene: 8. The CDR3: CSASGTGASDTQYS. As DNA, the CDR3 is TGCAGCGCTTCTGGGACAGGGGCGTCAGATACGCAGTATTCT.

The V gene is TRBV7-9, the J gene TRBJ1-2, with unresolved D. This CDR3 is built from 14 residues. Germline V lookup: CDR1 SEHNR, CDR2 FQNEAQ (reference sequence). CDR3 in amino acids: CISSLGQLNYGYTF. The DNA for the CDR3 is TGTATCAGCAGCTTAGGCCAGCTTAACTATGGCTACACCTTC.

This clonotype was detected only once. The rearrangement joins TRBV24-1 to TRBJ2-7, with 10 bases aligning to TRBD1. This CDR3 is built from 13 residues. CDR1 is KGHDR and CDR2 is SFDVKD in the germline V gene. V lost 8 bases to trimming and J lost 5 bases; unmatched junction nucleotides: 5. CDR3 sequence: CATMGQGSNEQYF. Written as DNA, the CDR3 is TGTGCCACCATGGGACAGGGGTCTAACGAGCAGTACTTC.

A remark on this clonotype: A read error is likely, as this CDR3 ends without the conserved phenylalanine or tryptophan. The limits of the CDR3 on the DNA are not certain, so only TCRdb's listed CDR3 is given. J is TRBJ2-7 and V is TRBV11-2. The V gene's germline CDR1 is SGHAT and CDR2 FQNNGV. From its first to its last residue, the CDR3 has 12 amino acids. CDR3 in amino acids: CASSLADRSVYL.

About this clonotype itself: Germline is not matched at one junction end, which may reflect a read error. The genes are TRBV11-2 and TRBJ1-5; tentatively, D is TRBD1 (6 bases). CDR1 is SGHAT, CDR2 FQNNGV, per germline. There are 17 residues in the CDR3. CDR3 protein: CASSLVRVTGSDQPQHF. CDR3 nucleotides: TGTGCCAGTAGCTTAGTACGGGTAACAGGGAGCGATCAGCCCCAGCATTTT. The whole variable domain, filled in from reference TRBV11-2 and TRBJ1-5, reads EAGVAQSPRYKIIEKRQSVAFWCNPISGHATLYWYQQILGQGPKLLIQFQNNGVVDDSQLPKDRFSAERLKGVDSTLKIQPAKLEDSAVYLCASSLVRVTGSDQPQHFGDGTRLSIL.

Concerning this clonotype: A read error is likely, as this CDR3 ends without the conserved phenylalanine or tryptophan. V gene TRBV4-2 combines with J gene TRBJ2-7; 8 nucleotides agree with TRBD2. The germline V gene has CDR1 LGHNA and CDR2 YNFKEQ. J gave up 3 bases and V 7 bases, and 14 bases lay outside the gene matches. The length of the CDR3 is 16 residues. CDR3 in amino acids: CASNQDRASGYYEQYI. The CDR3 DNA follows: TGTGCCAGCAACCAGGATAGGGCTAGCGGGTACTACGAGCAGTACATC.

As regards this clonotype: Because the CDR3 is missing its conserved closing phenylalanine or tryptophan, this is likely a read error. It is unclear where the CDR3 begins or ends on the DNA, so no DNA is shown, and the CDR3 is as TCRdb lists it. The chain links TRBV6-2 or TRBV6-3 to TRBJ2-7; TRBD2, as called in the table, went unchecked against the DNA. CDR1 is MNHEY and CDR2 is SVGEGT in the germline V gene. Counting both end residues, the CDR3 totals 14 amino acids. CDR3 protein: CASSLTRGHYEQYI.

V usage is TRBV7-9 and J usage is TRBJ2-7; a weak D match, TRBD1 (6 bases). Germline V gene data show CDR1 as SEHNR and CDR2 as FQNEAQ (reference sequence). V was shortened by 1 base and J by 8 bases, with 18 bases between the two germline ends. CDR3 length: 15 amino acids. The CDR3, as DNA: TGTGCCAGCAGCTTAGTGACAGGCGGTACCTTCAAGCAGTACTTC. Protein product: CASSLVTGGTFKQYF.

Details on this clonotype: At one of its ends the junction is not consistent with the germline gene, which may arise from a read error. The chain employs TRBV11-1 and TRBJ2-4, with D perhaps TRBD2 (6 bases). Per the germline V gene, CDR1 is SGHAT and CDR2 is FQDESV (reference sequence). The CDR3 is 17 residues long. The CDR3 is CASSSPGTSWTKDIQYF. In nucleotides, the CDR3 is TGTGCCAGCAGCTCTCCCGGTACTAGCTGGACCAAAGACATTCAGTACTTC.

Turning to this clonotype: One end of the junction fails to match germline, which may point to a read error. The J gene is TRBJ2-2, the V gene TRBV5-5; D possibly corresponds to TRBD2 (5 bases). The CDR3 contains 12 residues. Per the germline V gene, CDR1 is SGHKS and CDR2 is YYEKEE (reference sequence). The CDR3 loop is CASTLHTGELFF. The CDR3 DNA sequence: TGTGCCAGCACACTCCACACCGGGGAACTGTTTTTT. The whole variable domain, remainder taken from reference TRBV5-5 and TRBJ2-2, is DAGVTQSPTHLIKTRGQQVTLRCSPISGHKSVSWYQQVLGQGPQFIFQYYEKEERGRGNFPDRFSARQFPNYSSELNVNALLLGDSALYLCASTLHTGELFFGEGSRLTVL.

About this clonotype itself: A clone one base away is much larger, so this may be a read error. The chain combines TRBV28 with TRBJ1-1; D gene unclear. This CDR3 contains 14 residues. V lost 11 bases and J 1 base, leaving 17 bases between the germline ends. Germline V lookup: CDR1 MDHEN, CDR2 SYDVKM. The CDR3: CAVGPGDGNTEAFF. The CDR3 nucleotides read TGTGCCGTAGGTCCAGGTGATGGGAACACTGAAGCTTTCTTT.

The V and J genes are TRBV25-1 and TRBJ2-5; D remains unclear. This CDR3 spans 12 amino acids. Trimming shortened V by 11 bases and J by 4 bases, and 14 bases separated the two germline ends. Per the germline V gene, CDR1 is MGHDK and CDR2 is SYGVNS. The CDR3 nucleotides read TGTGCCGGAAGTCCAAACTCAGAGACCCAGTACTTC. This gives the protein CAGSPNSETQYF.

Worth noting for this clonotype: One junction end disagrees with the germline gene, perhaps due to a read error. The chain uses TRBV29-1 and TRBJ2-3; 10 nucleotides line up with TRBD1. CDR1 and CDR2 (germline): SQVTM, ANQGSEA. The CDR3 totals 14 residues. CDR3 bases: TGCAGCGTTGAGGGACAGGGGAGATCAGATATGCAGTATTTT. Translating gives CSVEGQGRSDMQYF.

In its sample, this clonotype was seen once. Mismatch with germline at one junction end may stem from a read error. The genes are TRBV11-2 and TRBJ2-2; D is perhaps TRBD1 (6 bases). This CDR3 spans 17 amino acids. The germline CDR1 and CDR2 sequences are SGHAT and FQNNGV. This chain's CDR3 is CASSLDYRGRDTGELFF. The CDR3 DNA sequence: TGTGCCAGTAGCTTAGATTATCGGGGTAGGGACACTGGGGAGCTGTTTTTT. The full variable domain, rest sourced from reference TRBV11-2 and TRBJ2-2, is EAGVAQSPRYKIIEKRQSVAFWCNPISGHATLYWYQQILGQGPKLLIQFQNNGVVDDSQLPKDRFSAERLKGVDSTLKIQPAKLEDSAVYLCASSLDYRGRDTGELFFGEGSRLTVL.

Details on this clonotype: One end of the junction fails to match germline, which may point to a read error. The V call is TRBV11-1, the J call TRBJ2-3; 9 bases match TRBD2. CDR1 is SGHAT and CDR2 is FQDESV in the germline V gene (reference sequence). The CDR3 extends over 17 amino acids. The CDR3 DNA sequence: TGTGCCAGCAGCTTAACTCGGACTAGCGAGTCCACAGATACACAGTATTTT. Translation gives CASSLTRTSESTDTQYF.

On this clonotype: Relative to the germline gene, one junction end is altered; a read error may explain this. J is TRBJ2-3 and V is TRBV6-5; 10 bases align to TRBD2. This CDR3 has 15 residues. Germline values: CDR1 MNHEY, CDR2 SVGAGI. The DNA of the CDR3 is TGCGCAAGCAACCCAGGACTAGCGGAAACAGATACACAGTATTTT. Translating gives CASNPGLAETDTQYF.

A remark on this clonotype: Since no conserved phenylalanine or tryptophan closes the CDR3, a read error is the likely cause. The gene calls are TRBV11-1 and TRBJ2-7, with D unclear. V lost 6 bases to trimming and J lost 2 bases, with 11 bases between them. CDR3 length equals 13 residues. Germline values: CDR1 SGHAT, CDR2 FQDESV (reference sequence). This CDR3 is CASRGKPPYEQYY. Here the CDR3 DNA reads TGTGCCAGCAGGGGGAAGCCACCCTACGAGCAGTACTAC.

Of note for this clonotype: A much larger clone lies a single base off, so this may be a read error. The V gene is TRBV2, the J gene TRBJ1-4, with no clear D. This CDR3 is 12 amino acids long. Germline V gives CDR1 SNHLY, CDR2 FYNNEI. Trimming cost V 10 bases and J 5 bases, with 11 bases left between them. As DNA, the CDR3 is TGTGCCACCAAGGCGGGGAATGAAAAACTGTTTTTT. It specifies CATKAGNEKLFF.